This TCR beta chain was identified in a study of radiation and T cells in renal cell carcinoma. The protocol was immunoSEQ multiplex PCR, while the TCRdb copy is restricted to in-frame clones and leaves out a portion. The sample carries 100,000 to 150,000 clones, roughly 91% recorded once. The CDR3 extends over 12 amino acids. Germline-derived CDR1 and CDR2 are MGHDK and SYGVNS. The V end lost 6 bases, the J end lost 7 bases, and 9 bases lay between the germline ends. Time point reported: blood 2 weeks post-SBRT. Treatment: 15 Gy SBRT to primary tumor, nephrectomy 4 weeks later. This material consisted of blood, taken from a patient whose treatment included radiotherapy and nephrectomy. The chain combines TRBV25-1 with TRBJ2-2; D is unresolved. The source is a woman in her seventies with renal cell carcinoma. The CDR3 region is CASSPFNGELFF. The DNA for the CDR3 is TGTGCCAGCAGCCCGTTTAACGGGGAGCTGTTTTTT.